The 8 T cell receptor beta chains in this list originate from one sample, sequenced in a study of shared clonotypes between healthy human individuals. The naive CD8 fraction comprised CD45RO-negative cells positively selected for CCR7 and excluded terminally differentiated effector memory CD45RA+ cells. TCRdb's copy holds only in-frame clones and misses some; the assay was immunoSEQ multiplex PCR. The table lists about 1,800,000 clones, less than 95% of them singletons. Sequenced: naive CD8+ T cells sorted from blood. The source of these receptors is a man aged 18 to 29 in good health.

This sequence joins TRBV11-2 and TRBJ2-7, with 10 bases lining up with TRBD1. The CDR3 spans 14 residues. CDR1 is SGHAT and CDR2 is FQNNGV in the germline V gene. J was trimmed by 3 bases and V by 5 bases; bases with no gene match: 4. The CDR3 sequence: CASSRGTGVYEQYF. The CDR3 DNA follows: TGTGCCAGCAGCCGCGGGACAGGGGTCTACGAGCAGTACTTC.

As concerns this clone: Other DNA sequences in the same sample also yield this CDR3. V gene TRBV7-9 combines with J gene TRBJ1-1; 7 bases align to TRBD1. The CDR3 extends over 14 amino acids. The V gene's germline CDR1 is SEHNR and CDR2 FQNEAQ (reference sequence). With 1 base clipped from V and 4 bases from J, the junction kept 3 bases outside the gene matches. CDR3 residues: CASSLGQGVTEAFF. In DNA form, the CDR3 reads TGTGCCAGCAGCTTAGGACAGGGTGTCACTGAAGCTTTCTTT.

On this clone itself: Additional DNA sequences in this sample encode the identical CDR3. The rearrangement joins TRBV19 to TRBJ2-1; possible D gene TRBD2, 5 bases. The V end lost 4 bases, the J end lost 10 bases, and 8 bases lay between the germline ends. The germline V gene has CDR1 LNHDA and CDR2 SQIVND (reference sequence). This CDR3 contains 11 residues. The DNA for the CDR3 is TGTGCCAGTAGTAGCGGGCGAGAGCAGTTCTTC. Its protein product is CASSSGREQFF.

The chain has TRBV5-1 and TRBJ2-1; tentatively, D is TRBD2 (6 bases). This CDR3 is 11 amino acids long. Per the germline V gene, CDR1 is SGHRS and CDR2 is YFSETQ. V was clipped by 2 bases and J by 14 bases, with 11 bases between them. The CDR3 DNA is TGCGCCAGCAGCTTAGCGGGTATGGAGTTCTTC. Translating it yields CASSLAGMEFF.

The CDR3: CASSSGPGTSEQFF. The CDR3 region has the DNA TGTGCCAGCAGCTCAGGACCTGGGACGAGTGAGCAGTTCTTC. V is TRBV7-9 and J is TRBJ2-1; D is possibly TRBD1 or TRBD2 (5 bases each). The germline V gene has CDR1 SEHNR and CDR2 FQNEAQ (reference sequence). The CDR3 runs 14 residues. Trimming shortened V by 4 bases and J by 9 bases, and 16 bases separated the two germline ends. Combining the CDR3 with reference TRBV7-9 and TRBJ2-1 gives the whole variable domain DTGVSQNPRHKITKRGQNVTFRCDPISEHNRLYWYRQTLGQGPEFLTYFQNEAQLEKSRLLSDRFSAERPKGSFSTLEIQRTEQGDSAMYLCASSSGPGTSEQFFGPGTRLTVL.

This chain joins TRBV13 and TRBJ1-2; 12 bases align to TRBD1. Germline V CDR1 and CDR2: PRHDT, FYEKMQ (reference sequence). The J segment lost 7 bases and the V segment lost 5 bases, leaving 8 bases of the junction unmatched. The CDR3 sequence is 15 residues long. The CDR3 here is CASSLRDRGLSGYTF. DNA of the CDR3: TGTGCCAGCAGCCTCCGGGACAGGGGGCTTTCTGGCTACACCTTC.

The chain is built from TRBV5-6 and TRBJ2-7, with 10 bases fitting TRBD1. CDR1 and CDR2 (germline): SGHDT, YYEEEE. This CDR3 comprises 17 residues. J lost 0 bases, V lost 4 bases, and 10 bases had no gene match. The CDR3 nucleotides are TGTGCCAGCAGCAGCTCCGGGACAGGGGCCACCTCCTACGAGCAGTACTTC. It codes for CASSSSGTGATSYEQYF.

About this clone: Other nucleotide sequences in the sample specify the same CDR3. V and J are TRBV6-5 and TRBJ1-5; D is unresolved. Germline V CDR1 and CDR2: MNHEY, SVGAGI. Trimming removed 4 bases at V and 0 bases at J, with 4 bases between. This CDR3 has 13 amino acids. The CDR3 reads CASSSHSNQPQHF. CDR3 bases: TGTGCCAGCAGTTCTCATAGCAATCAGCCCCAGCATTTT.